One sample yielded the 14 T cell receptor beta chains listed below, sequenced in a study of T cell repertoires in cytomegalovirus infection. TCRdb re-analysed the reads in MiXCR, keeping a single row per CDR3 protein. Counted here are just over 300,000 distinct CDR3 sequences, roughly 16% occurring once; the ten biggest clones make up approximately 12%. The sample comprised PBMCs. These receptors came from a human donor in good health (CMV status not recorded). Some clones in this sample may be carry-over from other donors' samples.

The chain couples TRBV20-1 to TRBJ1-2; possible D gene TRBD1, 5 bases. The CDR3 sequence is 14 residues long. V lost 3 bases, J lost 3 bases, and 14 bases lay in between. Germline V gene sequence: CDR1 DFQATT, CDR2 SNEGSKA (reference sequence). This chain's CDR3 is CSASSGLGHYGYTF. For the CDR3, the DNA is TGCAGTGCTAGTTCGGGACTGGGGCACTATGGCTACACCTTC.

This chain connects TRBV10-3 to TRBJ1-5; TRBD1 matches 11 bases. Trimming took 10 bases from V and 1 from J; bases not matched to a gene: 12. Germline CDR1 reads ENHRY; CDR2 reads SYGVKD. The length of the CDR3 is 17 residues. The CDR3: CATQPGQGGGSNQPQHF. In DNA, the CDR3 is TGTGCCACCCAGCCGGGACAGGGGGGAGGAAGCAATCAGCCCCAGCATTTT.

The chain uses TRBV5-1 and TRBJ2-7; 9 nucleotides align to TRBD1. Germline V gene lookup returns CDR1 SGHRS and CDR2 YFSETQ. The CDR3 is made up of 14 amino acids. Trimming cost V 3 bases and J 1 base; bases outside gene matches: 2. This chain's CDR3 is CASSSGTGSYEQYF. For the CDR3, the DNA is TGCGCCAGCAGCTCGGGGACAGGGTCCTACGAGCAGTACTTC.

This clonotype has ten or more counts. The chain combines TRBV7-2 with TRBJ2-7; 10 bases are shared with TRBD2. Trimming took 6 bases from V and 3 from J; bases not matched to a gene: 5. Germline lookup yields CDR1 SGHTA and CDR2 FQGNSA. The CDR3 has 14 residues. The CDR3 nucleotides read TGTGCCAGCAGGGAACTAGCGGGGTTCTACGAGCAGTACTTC. It codes for CASRELAGFYEQYF.

The V call is TRBV29-1, the J call TRBJ2-3, with D perhaps being TRBD1 or TRBD2 (6 bases each). V lost 7 bases to trimming and J lost 0 bases, with 14 bases between them. The CDR3 totals 14 residues. Germline V CDR1 and CDR2: SQVTM, ANQGSEA. Here the CDR3 reads CSAEGGFSTDTQYF. The CDR3 DNA reads as TGCAGCGCTGAGGGGGGCTTTAGCACAGATACGCAGTATTTT.

This clonotype was seen ten or more times. The chain joins TRBV7-2 to TRBJ2-3; perhaps TRBD2 as D (6 bases). The germline V gene has CDR1 SGHTA and CDR2 FQGNSA. The CDR3 runs to 14 residues. Trimming pared 6 bases from V and 6 bases from J, leaving 16 bases between. CDR3 in amino acids: CASRAGTPRDTQYF. The CDR3 DNA reads as TGTGCCAGCAGGGCGGGGACTCCGAGGGATACGCAGTATTTT.

This clonotype was observed many times. This chain uses TRBV4-2 with TRBJ2-1, with D uncertain. The V and J ends lost 2 bases and 7 bases respectively, with 15 bases between them. Germline V gene sequence: CDR1 LGHNA, CDR2 YNFKEQ. This CDR3 is built from 15 residues. The CDR3: CASSQQKGPKNEQFF. The CDR3 DNA follows: TGTGCCAGCAGCCAACAGAAAGGTCCAAAGAATGAGCAGTTCTTC.

This clonotype was detected once. V is TRBV7-2 and J is TRBJ1-2; D perhaps matches TRBD1 (6 bases). V lost 1 base and J lost 7, with 7 bases in between. The CDR3 has 12 amino acids. The germline CDR1 and CDR2 sequences are SGHTA and FQGNSA. Written as DNA, the CDR3 is TGTGCCAGCAGCTTAGGAGGGGGTGGCTACACCTTC. Translation: CASSLGGGGYTF.

Ten or more counts support this clonotype. The chain is built from TRBV28 and TRBJ2-4; TRBD1 agrees at 9 bases. The CDR3 contains 16 residues. Germline CDR1 reads MDHEN; CDR2 reads SYDVKM. Germline trimming cut 6 bases from V and 0 bases from J; bases unmatched to any gene: 6. The CDR3 here is CASRRPGQGAKNIQYF. The CDR3, as DNA: TGTGCCAGCAGGCGACCGGGACAGGGAGCCAAAAACATTCAGTACTTC. Together with reference TRBV28 and TRBJ2-4, the CDR3 gives the full variable domain: DVKVTQSSRYLVKRTGEKVFLECVQDMDHENMFWYRQDPGLGLRLIYFSYDVKMKEKGDIPEGYSVSREKKERFSLILESASTNQTSMYLCASRRPGQGAKNIQYFGAGTRLSVL.

This clonotype was counted only a few times. The genes are TRBV4-3 and TRBJ2-1, with D uncertain. Germline CDR1 reads LGHNA; CDR2 reads YSLEER. This CDR3 has 13 amino acids. V lost 1 base to trimming and J lost 15 bases, with 16 bases between them. In DNA form, the CDR3 reads TGCGCCAGCAGCCAAGTGGAGAAGAATGCCCCGTTCTTC. Translation: CASSQVEKNAPFF.

Many counts were recorded for this clonotype. CDR3 region: CASSFSGNTEAFF. The CDR3 DNA reads TGTGCCAGCAGCTTCTCAGGGAACACTGAAGCTTTCTTT. The chain is built from TRBV12-3 or TRBV12-4 and TRBJ1-1, with D unresolved. This CDR3 is 13 amino acids long. V was trimmed by 6 bases and J by 1 base, leaving 9 bases between them.

V and J are TRBV9 and TRBJ2-1, with D unclear. The CDR3 has 15 residues. V lost 0 bases and J lost 3, with 10 bases in between. Germline V CDR1 and CDR2: SGDLS, YYNGEE. The CDR3 nucleotides are TGTGCCAGCAGCGTAGGCGTTGTGTACTACAATGAGCAGTTCTTC. Translating it yields CASSVGVVYYNEQFF.

This clonotype was seen more than once but under ten times. The chain carries TRBV10-3 and TRBJ2-5; 8 nucleotides line up with TRBD1. The germline gives CDR1 ENHRY, CDR2 SYGVKD. This CDR3 spans 13 amino acids. Germline trimming cut 8 bases from V and 5 bases from J; bases unmatched to any gene: 7. The CDR3 sequence: CAISGGEAETQYF. The CDR3 nucleotides are TGTGCCATCTCAGGGGGCGAGGCGGAGACCCAGTACTTC.

This clonotype was observed a handful of times. The CDR3: CARILSDQGGNQPQHF. The DNA of the CDR3 is TGTGCCCGTATACTTTCGGATCAGGGTGGCAATCAGCCCCAGCATTTT. The rearrangement uses TRBV7-4 and TRBJ1-5; TRBD1 is a possible D gene (5 bases). There are 16 residues in the CDR3. V was trimmed by 11 bases and J by 2 bases, leaving 22 bases between them. Per germline, CDR1 SGHVT and CDR2 SQSDAQ.